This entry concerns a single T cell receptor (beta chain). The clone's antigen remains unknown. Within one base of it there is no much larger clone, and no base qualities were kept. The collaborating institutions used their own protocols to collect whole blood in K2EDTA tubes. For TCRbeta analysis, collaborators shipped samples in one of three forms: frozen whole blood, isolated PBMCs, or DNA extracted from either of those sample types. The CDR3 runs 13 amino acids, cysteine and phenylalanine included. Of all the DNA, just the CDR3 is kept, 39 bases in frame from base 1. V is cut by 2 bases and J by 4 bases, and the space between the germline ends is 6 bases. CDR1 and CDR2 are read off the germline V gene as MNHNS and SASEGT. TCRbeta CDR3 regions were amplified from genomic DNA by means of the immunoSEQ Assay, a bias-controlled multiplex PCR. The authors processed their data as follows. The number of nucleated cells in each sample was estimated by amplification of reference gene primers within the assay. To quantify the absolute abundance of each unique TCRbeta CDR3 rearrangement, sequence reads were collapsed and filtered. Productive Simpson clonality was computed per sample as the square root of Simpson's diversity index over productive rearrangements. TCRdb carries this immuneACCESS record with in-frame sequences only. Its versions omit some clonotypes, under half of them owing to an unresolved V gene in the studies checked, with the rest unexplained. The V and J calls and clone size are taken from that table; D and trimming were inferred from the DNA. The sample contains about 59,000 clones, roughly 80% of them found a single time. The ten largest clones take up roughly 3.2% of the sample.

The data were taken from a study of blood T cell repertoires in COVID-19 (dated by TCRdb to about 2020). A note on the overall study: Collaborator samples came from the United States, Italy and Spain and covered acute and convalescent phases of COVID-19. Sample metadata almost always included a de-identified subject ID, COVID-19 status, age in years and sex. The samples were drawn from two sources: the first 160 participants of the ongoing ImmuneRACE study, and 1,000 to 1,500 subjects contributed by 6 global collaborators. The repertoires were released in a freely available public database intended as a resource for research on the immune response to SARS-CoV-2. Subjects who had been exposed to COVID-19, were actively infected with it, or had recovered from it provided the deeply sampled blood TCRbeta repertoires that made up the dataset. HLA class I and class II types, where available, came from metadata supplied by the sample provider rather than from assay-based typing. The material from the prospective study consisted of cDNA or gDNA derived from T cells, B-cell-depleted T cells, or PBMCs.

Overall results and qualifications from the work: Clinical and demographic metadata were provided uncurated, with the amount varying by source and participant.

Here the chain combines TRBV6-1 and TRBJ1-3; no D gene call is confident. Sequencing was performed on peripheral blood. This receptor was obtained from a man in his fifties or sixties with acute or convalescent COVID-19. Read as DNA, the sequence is TGTGCCAGCAGTGAAAGACAAGGAAACACCATATATTTT. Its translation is CASSERQGNTIYF.